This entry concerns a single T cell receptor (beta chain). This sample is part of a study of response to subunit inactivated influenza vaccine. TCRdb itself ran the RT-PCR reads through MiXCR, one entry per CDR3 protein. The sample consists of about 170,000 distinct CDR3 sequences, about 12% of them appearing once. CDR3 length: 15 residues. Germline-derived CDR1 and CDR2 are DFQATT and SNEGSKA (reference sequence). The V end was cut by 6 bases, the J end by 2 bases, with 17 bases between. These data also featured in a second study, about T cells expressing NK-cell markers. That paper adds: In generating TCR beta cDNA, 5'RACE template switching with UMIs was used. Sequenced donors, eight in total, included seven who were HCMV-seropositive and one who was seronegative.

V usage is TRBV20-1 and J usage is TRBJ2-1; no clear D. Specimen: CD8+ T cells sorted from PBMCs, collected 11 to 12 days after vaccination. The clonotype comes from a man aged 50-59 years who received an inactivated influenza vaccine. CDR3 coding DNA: TGCAGTGCAAACGCCAGACACCTCCCCTACAATGAGCAGTTCTTC. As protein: CSANARHLPYNEQFF.